This entry concerns a single TCR beta chain. Its antigen is not identified. Researchers divided each subset's genomic DNA evenly across several immunoSEQ plates. Sequencing used immunoSEQ multiplex PCR; TCRdb keeps in-frame clones, though not all of them. The sample yields some 1.4 million clones, over 95% seen once. The data were taken from a study of shared clonotypes between healthy human individuals. Study at large: Sampling drew on donors who were a couple of women and three men aged 18 to 49. There were three CD4 naive, three CD4 memory, two CD8 naive and one CD8 memory plates per donor. Study findings and constraints: Naive CD4 clonotypes were shared across several donors at roughly 4.6%.

The source material was naive CD4+ T cells sorted from blood. The subset here: CD45RA+ positively selected. The source is a man younger than 40 in good health.

The CDR3 is CASSPSGIEQYF. CDR3 DNA sequence: TGTGCCAGCAGTCCCTCGGGGATCGAGCAGTACTTC. V and J are TRBV27 and TRBJ2-7; the D gene is possibly TRBD2 (5 bases). V was trimmed by 5 bases and J by 6 bases, leaving 11 bases between them. CDR3 length: 12 amino acids. Germline-derived CDR1 and CDR2 are MNHEY and SMNVEV (reference sequence).